Listed below are T cell receptor beta chains from one sample, sequenced in a study of TIL therapy for anti-PD-1-resistant metastatic lung cancer. TCRdb's table, derived via immunoSEQ multiplex PCR, lists solely in-frame clones and lacks some. The table includes 25,000 to 40,000 clones, around three quarters detected once. This specimen consisted of blood, obtained at baseline. Receptors were obtained from a woman aged 30 to 85 with non-small cell lung cancer. The conserved cysteine and the conserved F or W are not part of the CDR3 here. The order of the fields is V gene, J gene, D gene, CDR3 protein. D genes are given only for firm matches.

V gene: TRBV5-1
J gene: TRBJ2-7
D gene: TRBD2
CDR3 protein: ASSPPGLAAYEQY

V gene: TRBV4-2
J gene: TRBJ2-1
D gene: TRBD2
CDR3 protein: ASSQVRDLAGVDEQF

V gene: TRBV15
J gene: TRBJ1-1
D gene: .
CDR3 protein: ATSIMNTEAF

V gene: TRBV30
J gene: TRBJ2-7
D gene: .
CDR3 protein: AWSVGYGYEQY

V gene: TRBV5-1
J gene: TRBJ2-7
D gene: TRBD2
CDR3 protein: ASSLAGAGGHEQY

V gene: TRBV7-8
J gene: TRBJ2-1
D gene: .
CDR3 protein: ASSWGAMFYEQF

V gene: TRBV4-1
J gene: TRBJ2-1
D gene: TRBD2
CDR3 protein: ASSLRVAGAPPYNEQF

V gene: TRBV7-9
J gene: TRBJ1-4
D gene: TRBD1
CDR3 protein: ASSPGTANEKLF

V gene: TRBV19
J gene: TRBJ2-7
D gene: .
CDR3 protein: ASSATGNYEQY

V gene: TRBV6-1
J gene: TRBJ2-1
D gene: .
CDR3 protein: ASVGQGRSYNEQF

V gene: TRBV7-6
J gene: TRBJ2-3
D gene: .
CDR3 protein: ASSAFGGSSSTDTQY

V gene: TRBV2
J gene: TRBJ1-2
D gene: .
CDR3 protein: ASSEPRYGYT

V gene: TRBV19
J gene: TRBJ1-4
D gene: .
CDR3 protein: ASSAGINEKLF

V gene: TRBV29-1
J gene: TRBJ1-2
D gene: .
CDR3 protein: SVDTGGGNYGYT

V gene: TRBV7-6
J gene: TRBJ1-5
D gene: .
CDR3 protein: ASSLASTRGGNQPQH

V gene: TRBV2
J gene: TRBJ2-1
D gene: TRBD2
CDR3 protein: ASSLSGSVHEQF

V gene: TRBV7-7
J gene: TRBJ2-7
D gene: .
CDR3 protein: ASSLGKWDEQY

V gene: TRBV18
J gene: TRBJ2-7
D gene: TRBD2
CDR3 protein: ASSRASGAGGYEQY

V gene: TRBV6-1
J gene: TRBJ2-7
D gene: .
CDR3 protein: ASSEFGTDTYEQY

V gene: TRBV30
J gene: TRBJ1-1
D gene: .
CDR3 protein: AWSDRGNTEAF

V gene: TRBV4-2
J gene: TRBJ2-1
D gene: .
CDR3 protein: ASSQDFGRHNEQF

V gene: TRBV5-1
J gene: TRBJ2-2
D gene: TRBD2
CDR3 protein: ASSPGTSGITGELF

V gene: TRBV29-1
J gene: TRBJ2-1
D gene: TRBD2
CDR3 protein: ITSGRDNNEQF

V gene: TRBV27
J gene: TRBJ2-2
D gene: .
CDR3 protein: ASSFPPGRGNTGELF

V gene: TRBV7-2
J gene: TRBJ2-2
D gene: .
CDR3 protein: ASSPEITGELF

V gene: TRBV28
J gene: TRBJ2-7
D gene: .
CDR3 protein: ASSSGTLLYEQY